This is a list of T cell receptor beta chains from one sample in a study of T cell changes during pregnancy in multiple sclerosis. TCRdb keeps only in-frame clones here, not all; method: immunoSEQ multiplex PCR. The table has about 80,000 clones, 85% to 95% seen once; the top ten hold 0.8% to 1%. This specimen was peripheral blood, taken in the second trimester of pregnancy. Source of these receptors: a female donor in good health, enrolled as a control in a pregnancy study. The CDR3 runs from the conserved cysteine through the conserved F or W.

v_gene: TRBV7-9; j_gene: TRBJ2-7; CDR3aa: CASSDRGSYEQYF
v_gene: TRBV28; j_gene: TRBJ1-5; CDR3aa: CASSLLTGGGQPQHF
v_gene: TRBV28; j_gene: TRBJ1-5; CDR3aa: CASSSWGTVNQPQHF
v_gene: TRBV6-6; j_gene: TRBJ2-5; CDR3aa: CASSYSGARETQYF
v_gene: TRBV5-1; j_gene: TRBJ2-3; CDR3aa: CASSYGQGARAGTDTQYF
v_gene: TRBV7-2; j_gene: TRBJ2-5; CDR3aa: CASSLVALSLTQTQYF
v_gene: TRBV7-9; j_gene: TRBJ1-1; CDR3aa: CASSLREYTEAFF
v_gene: TRBV2; j_gene: TRBJ2-7; CDR3aa: CASSERLSYEQYF
v_gene: TRBV7-2; j_gene: TRBJ2-3; CDR3aa: CASSPPRSTGNTQYF
v_gene: TRBV2; j_gene: TRBJ1-1; CDR3aa: CASKRRENTEAFF
v_gene: TRBV4-1; j_gene: TRBJ2-7; CDR3aa: CASSQALAGGSYEQYF
v_gene: TRBV5-1; j_gene: TRBJ2-2; CDR3aa: CASSPGTGTSNTGELFF
v_gene: TRBV4-1; j_gene: TRBJ2-7; CDR3aa: CASSGTGGDEQYF
v_gene: TRBV7-2; j_gene: TRBJ2-5; CDR3aa: CASSPPESPNRPLLETQYF
v_gene: TRBV7-6; j_gene: TRBJ2-1; CDR3aa: CASTTGDEQFF
v_gene: TRBV2; j_gene: TRBJ2-1; CDR3aa: CASRPGGGYNEQFF
v_gene: TRBV27; j_gene: TRBJ2-7; CDR3aa: CASSHIRGPVLEQYF
v_gene: TRBV5-1; j_gene: TRBJ1-1; CDR3aa: CASSRQSRPNTEAFF
v_gene: TRBV11-2; j_gene: TRBJ2-7; CDR3aa: CASSSQGYEQYF
v_gene: TRBV28; j_gene: TRBJ2-7; CDR3aa: CASTQNYEQYF
v_gene: TRBV4-1; j_gene: TRBJ2-3; CDR3aa: CASRFTGSSTDTQYF
v_gene: TRBV19; j_gene: TRBJ1-4; CDR3aa: CASSMTSLLTEKLFF
v_gene: TRBV5-1; j_gene: TRBJ1-1; CDR3aa: CASSQEVPGNTEAFF
v_gene: TRBV18; j_gene: TRBJ2-2; CDR3aa: CASSPLTGLTGELFF
v_gene: TRBV5-1; j_gene: TRBJ2-3; CDR3aa: CASSLAGRDTQYF
v_gene: TRBV27; j_gene: TRBJ2-7; CDR3aa: CASRRGEFYEQYF
v_gene: TRBV7-8; j_gene: TRBJ2-2; CDR3aa: CASSLDAGYNTGELFF
v_gene: TRBV5-6; j_gene: TRBJ2-1; CDR3aa: CASSIEVEQFF
v_gene: TRBV5-1; j_gene: TRBJ1-1; CDR3aa: CASSSRTGGDTEAFF
v_gene: TRBV6-1; j_gene: TRBJ2-5; CDR3aa: CASGGDYQETQYF
v_gene: TRBV19; j_gene: TRBJ2-2; CDR3aa: CASNPTGGSGELFF
v_gene: TRBV5-1; j_gene: TRBJ1-2; CDR3aa: CASSWGQGAFGYTF
v_gene: TRBV6-5; j_gene: TRBJ2-1; CDR3aa: CASSYSWEPSYNEQFF
v_gene: TRBV2; j_gene: TRBJ2-5; CDR3aa: CASSLTPTGLGETQYF
v_gene: TRBV5-4; j_gene: TRBJ2-7; CDR3aa: CASSLYDRDEQYF
v_gene: TRBV6-5; j_gene: TRBJ2-3; CDR3aa: CASSYVQGITDTQYF
v_gene: TRBV27; j_gene: TRBJ1-1; CDR3aa: CASSPPTGGSEAFF
v_gene: TRBV7-8; j_gene: TRBJ2-5; CDR3aa: CASSLRALRETQYF
v_gene: TRBV25-1; j_gene: TRBJ2-2; CDR3aa: CASSGRPGVSPNTGELFF
v_gene: TRBV9; j_gene: TRBJ2-7; CDR3aa: CASSAGQGAVEQYF
v_gene: TRBV6-6; j_gene: TRBJ2-7; CDR3aa: CASTPPPSALSYEQYF
v_gene: TRBV5-4; j_gene: TRBJ2-5; CDR3aa: CASSSGLGTRGRETQYF
v_gene: TRBV29-1; j_gene: TRBJ2-3; CDR3aa: CSVVVGTGEDTQYF
v_gene: TRBV28; j_gene: TRBJ2-1; CDR3aa: CLSGDPGNEQFF
v_gene: TRBV10-3; j_gene: TRBJ2-3; CDR3aa: CAISAGWAGSTDTQYF
v_gene: TRBV27; j_gene: TRBJ2-1; CDR3aa: CASSIPGSAPYNEQFF
v_gene: TRBV5-1; j_gene: TRBJ2-5; CDR3aa: CASSLVRETQYF
v_gene: TRBV4-1; j_gene: TRBJ2-2; CDR3aa: CASSQERTTRVNTGELFF
v_gene: TRBV7-2; j_gene: TRBJ2-3; CDR3aa: CASNRDRGTDTQYF
v_gene: TRBV28; j_gene: TRBJ1-1; CDR3aa: CASRYRNMNTEAFF
v_gene: TRBV21-1; j_gene: TRBJ2-1; CDR3aa: CASSIGTSGRVGQFF
v_gene: TRBV10-3; j_gene: TRBJ1-5; CDR3aa: CAISGGRGMDDNQPQHF
v_gene: TRBV5-1; j_gene: TRBJ2-3; CDR3aa: CASSLGAGEGTDTQYF
v_gene: TRBV28; j_gene: TRBJ1-4; CDR3aa: CASSLRTLDEKLFF
v_gene: TRBV5-5; j_gene: TRBJ2-7; CDR3aa: CASSLVSGSYEQYF
v_gene: TRBV10-3; j_gene: TRBJ2-3; CDR3aa: CAISPSGRREDTQYF